The 26 T cell receptor beta chains below come from one sample, sequenced in a study of CXCR3-negative and CXCR3-positive naive CD8 T cells. Libraries were UMI-labeled 5' RACE TRB cDNA. TCRdb reprocessed the 5' RACE reads, with one entry per CDR3 protein and no DNA. This repertoire includes around 140,000 distinct CDR3 sequences. The sample was naive CXCR3- CD8+ T cells from blood. The subset here: CD45RO-CCR7+CD27+CD95- naive CD8+ T cells lacking CXCR3 (TNR3-). These receptors came from a human donor in good health. Some clones in this sample may be carry-over from other donors' samples.

CDR3 amino acids: CASSQDYNEQFF. The chain links TRBV4-3 to TRBJ2-1. The CDR3 extends over 12 amino acids. Germline loops: CDR1 LGHNA, CDR2 YSLEER.

The chain combines TRBV7-6 with TRBJ2-7; TCRdb gives TRBD2 as the D gene, but with no DNA this cannot be confirmed. CDR1 and CDR2 from the germline V gene are SGHVS and FNYEAQ. The CDR3 runs 15 residues. The CDR3 spells CASSPSPGLSYEQYF.

The chain carries TRBV29-1 and TRBJ2-7; TCRdb's assignment of TRBD1 cannot be checked, as there is no DNA. The CDR3 spans 12 residues. Per the germline V gene, CDR1 is SQVTM and CDR2 is ANQGSEA. CDR3: CSGGEDSYEQYF.

The chain uses TRBV28 and TRBJ2-5; checking the TCRdb D call of TRBD1 is not possible without DNA. CDR3 length equals 14 residues. Looked up from germline, CDR1 is MDHEN and CDR2 is SYDVKM. CDR3 sequence: CASSSHRGLETQYF. The variable domain in full, completed from reference TRBV28 and TRBJ2-5, reads DVKVTQSSRYLVKRTGEKVFLECVQDMDHENMFWYRQDPGLGLRLIYFSYDVKMKEKGDIPEGYSVSREKKERFSLILESASTNQTSMYLCASSSHRGLETQYFGPGTRLLVL.

The rearrangement links TRBV7-2 to TRBJ2-2; TCRdb calls TRBD1, which cannot be checked without DNA. Germline-derived CDR1 and CDR2 are SGHTA and FQGNSA. This CDR3 has 19 residues. The CDR3 reads CASSLSHRDRVTNTGELFF.

CDR3 residues: CTTTSNTGELFF. The chain uses TRBV29-1 and TRBJ2-2; the D gene TCRdb calls, TRBD2, cannot be checked with no DNA. Germline V gene sequence: CDR1 SQVTM, CDR2 ANQGSEA. This CDR3 region has 12 residues.

The rearrangement links TRBV27 to TRBJ1-1; without DNA, the TCRdb call of TRBD1 cannot be checked. This CDR3 has 13 amino acids. Germline V gives CDR1 MNHEY, CDR2 SMNVEV (reference sequence). The CDR3 loop reads CASSWDRFTEAFF.

This sequence joins TRBV29-1 and TRBJ2-7. Looked up from germline, CDR1 is SQVTM and CDR2 is ANQGSEA. The CDR3 contains 12 residues. CDR3 loop: CSVEDYPYEQYF.

The rearrangement links TRBV29-1 to TRBJ2-3; TCRdb outputs TRBD1, but without DNA this stays unchecked. The V gene's germline CDR1 is SQVTM and CDR2 ANQGSEA. There are 13 residues in the CDR3. This CDR3 reads CSVARGQGDTQYF.

The rearrangement links TRBV20-1 to TRBJ2-7; TCRdb's D call, TRBD2, is unchecked because there is no DNA. Germline loops: CDR1 DFQATT, CDR2 SNEGSKA (reference sequence). CDR3 length: 15 residues. The CDR3 sequence is CSARGIRGRAAEQYF.

V gene TRBV29-1 combines with J gene TRBJ2-3. CDR1 is SQVTM and CDR2 is ANQGSEA in the germline V gene. CDR3 length equals 12 residues. CDR3: CSVPRTTDTQYF.

The rearrangement joins TRBV12-3 or TRBV12-4 to TRBJ2-5; as DNA is missing, the TRBD2 call by TCRdb cannot be tested. The CDR3 spans 15 residues. The CDR3: CASSLTSGGGETLYF.

V usage is TRBV7-9 and J usage is TRBJ1-1; TCRdb proposes TRBD1, but this gene call is untestable without DNA. The CDR3 sequence is 12 residues long. Germline CDR1 is SEHNR and CDR2 is FQNEAQ (reference sequence). Here the CDR3 reads CASKGAVTEAFF.

The chain uses TRBV6-2 or TRBV6-3 and TRBJ2-7; TCRdb calls TRBD1, which cannot be checked without DNA. CDR1 is MNHEY, CDR2 SVGEGT, per germline. The CDR3 has 14 residues. The CDR3 loop reads CASSYPGQPIEQYF.

This rearrangement joins TRBV28 to TRBJ2-2; the TRBD2 assignment by TCRdb is unverifiable without DNA. The CDR3 extends over 17 amino acids. The germline CDR1 and CDR2 sequences are MDHEN and SYDVKM. CDR3 residues: CASSLGLGATNTGELFF.

This chain uses TRBV7-9 with TRBJ2-3; TCRdb selects TRBD2, and the lack of DNA leaves this call unchecked. Germline V gene data show CDR1 as SEHNR and CDR2 as FQNEAQ (reference sequence). The length of the CDR3 is 17 residues. The CDR3 is CASSPRSTSGETDTQYF. Supplemented by reference TRBV7-9 and TRBJ2-3, the full variable domain reads DTGVSQNPRHKITKRGQNVTFRCDPISEHNRLYWYRQTLGQGPEFLTYFQNEAQLEKSRLLSDRFSAERPKGSFSTLEIQRTEQGDSAMYLCASSPRSTSGETDTQYFGPGTRLTVL.

V usage is TRBV28 and J usage is TRBJ2-1. The CDR3 is made up of 15 amino acids. Germline-derived CDR1 and CDR2 are MDHEN and SYDVKM. The CDR3 here is CASSLNRGSYNEQFF.

The chain employs TRBV19 and TRBJ2-7; TCRdb's D call, TRBD1, is unchecked because there is no DNA. Germline V gene sequence: CDR1 LNHDA, CDR2 SQIVND (reference sequence). The CDR3 extends over 15 amino acids. This chain's CDR3 is CASSIGAPTSYEQYF.

The genes are TRBV7-9 and TRBJ2-5; there is no DNA to check the TCRdb D call of TRBD2. The CDR3 runs 14 residues. Germline V CDR1 and CDR2: SEHNR, FQNEAQ (reference sequence). This CDR3 reads CASSRTTRGETQYF.

The chain is built from TRBV29-1 and TRBJ2-1; TCRdb outputs TRBD1, but without DNA this stays unchecked. The V gene's germline CDR1 is SQVTM and CDR2 ANQGSEA. CDR3 length equals 13 residues. The CDR3 loop reads CSYRVTNYNEQFF.

V and J are TRBV29-1 and TRBJ1-2; TCRdb indicates TRBD1, and absent DNA this call remains unverified. CDR3 length: 15 amino acids. Germline V gene sequence: CDR1 SQVTM, CDR2 ANQGSEA. The CDR3 loop reads CSVEDRSLQAYGYTF.

The genes are TRBV18 and TRBJ2-1; TCRdb's D call, TRBD2, is unchecked because there is no DNA. This CDR3 contains 12 residues. Germline CDR1 is KGHSH and CDR2 is LQKENI. The CDR3 is CASWGAANEQFF.

The chain has TRBV2 and TRBJ2-5. CDR3 length: 13 amino acids. The germline V gene has CDR1 SNHLY and CDR2 FYNNEI. The CDR3 here is CASSYSRQETQYF. Full variable domain (outside the CDR3, taken from reference TRBV2 and TRBJ2-5): EPEVTQTPSHQVTQMGQEVILRCVPISNHLYFYWYRQILGQKVEFLVSFYNNEISEKSEIFDDQFSVERPDGSNFTLKIRSTKLEDSAMYFCASSYSRQETQYFGPGTRLLVL.

The chain links TRBV12-3 or TRBV12-4 to TRBJ2-5; TCRdb reports TRBD1, a call that lacks DNA to check it against. The CDR3 has 18 amino acids. CDR3 region: CASSLQPGQGFSRETQYF.

The chain joins TRBV7-2 to TRBJ2-7; TCRdb proposes TRBD2, but this gene call is untestable without DNA. CDR1 is SGHTA, CDR2 FQGNSA, per germline. This CDR3 spans 16 amino acids. CDR3: CASSPLAGGPRMEQYF.

V gene TRBV7-2 combines with J gene TRBJ2-3; absent DNA, TCRdb's TRBD1 call cannot be checked. This CDR3 region has 20 residues. CDR1 and CDR2 from the germline V gene are SGHTA and FQGNSA. CDR3 region: CASSLSGLVFGGGSTDTQYF.